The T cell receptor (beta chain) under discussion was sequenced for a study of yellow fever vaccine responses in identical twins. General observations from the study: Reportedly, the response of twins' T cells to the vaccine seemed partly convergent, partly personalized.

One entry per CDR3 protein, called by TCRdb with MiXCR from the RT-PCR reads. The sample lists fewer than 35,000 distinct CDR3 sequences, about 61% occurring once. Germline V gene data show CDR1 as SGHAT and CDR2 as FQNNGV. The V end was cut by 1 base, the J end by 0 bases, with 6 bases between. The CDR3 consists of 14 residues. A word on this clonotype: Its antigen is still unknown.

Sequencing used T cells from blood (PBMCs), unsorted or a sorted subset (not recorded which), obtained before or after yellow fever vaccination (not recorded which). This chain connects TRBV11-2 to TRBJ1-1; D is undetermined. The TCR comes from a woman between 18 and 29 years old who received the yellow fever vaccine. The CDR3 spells CASSLGALNTEAFF. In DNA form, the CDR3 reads TGTGCCAGCAGCTTAGGTGCCTTGAACACTGAAGCTTTCTTT.